The 5 T cell receptor beta chains below were found in one sample sequenced in a study of shared clonotypes between healthy human individuals. The data were produced by immunoSEQ multiplex PCR, yet TCRdb's version contains in-frame clones alone and is incomplete. Among roughly 2.6 million clones listed, roughly nine tenths were seen once. Specimen: naive CD4+ T cells sorted from blood. Subset reported: CD45RA+ positively selected. The receptors stem from a man between 18 and 35 years old in good health.

The V gene is TRBV18, the J gene TRBJ1-3; D not resolved. This CDR3 is built from 14 residues. CDR1 and CDR2 (germline): KGHSH, LQKENI. Trimming cost V 3 bases and J 2 bases, with 8 bases left between them. The CDR3 here is CASSPGRPGNTIYF. Here the CDR3 DNA reads TGTGCCAGCTCACCGGGGAGGCCTGGAAACACCATATATTTT.

The V call is TRBV28, the J call TRBJ1-5; tentatively, D is TRBD1 (5 bases). The germline CDR1 and CDR2 sequences are MDHEN and SYDVKM. Trimming removed 6 bases at V and 6 bases at J, with 18 bases between. The CDR3 runs to 15 residues. CDR3 region: CASSSPSGAIQPQHF. In DNA form, the CDR3 reads TGTGCCAGCAGCTCCCCCTCCGGGGCTATTCAGCCCCAGCATTTT.

The genes are TRBV11-2 and TRBJ1-3; no reliable D call. V was pared by 3 bases and J by 0 bases, with 9 bases between. Germline CDR1 SGHAT, CDR2 FQNNGV. This CDR3 is built from 15 residues. The CDR3 protein is CASSFGQLSGNTIYF. CDR3 sequence (DNA): TGTGCCAGCAGCTTCGGTCAACTCTCTGGAAACACCATATATTTT. The full variable domain, rest sourced from reference TRBV11-2 and TRBJ1-3, is EAGVAQSPRYKIIEKRQSVAFWCNPISGHATLYWYQQILGQGPKLLIQFQNNGVVDDSQLPKDRFSAERLKGVDSTLKIQPAKLEDSAVYLCASSFGQLSGNTIYFGEGSWLTVV.

The genes are TRBV15 and TRBJ1-1, with 7 bases matching TRBD1. This CDR3 is 15 amino acids long. J gave up 4 bases and V 4 bases, and 9 bases lay outside the gene matches. Germline V lookup: CDR1 LNHNV, CDR2 YYDKDF (reference sequence). CDR3: CATSIGPDRATEAFF. Written as DNA, the CDR3 is TGTGCCACCAGCATTGGACCTGACAGGGCCACTGAAGCTTTCTTT.

This clone was detected a few times. V is TRBV28 and J is TRBJ2-1; 7 bases are shared with TRBD2. This CDR3 spans 14 amino acids. Germline V lookup: CDR1 MDHEN, CDR2 SYDVKM. Losses at the gene ends were 4 bases for V and 12 bases for J; bases not matched to a gene: 12. The CDR3 DNA is TGTGCCAGCAGTTGGACTAGAAAGGTTATCGGGCAGTTCTTC. Its protein is CASSWTRKVIGQFF.